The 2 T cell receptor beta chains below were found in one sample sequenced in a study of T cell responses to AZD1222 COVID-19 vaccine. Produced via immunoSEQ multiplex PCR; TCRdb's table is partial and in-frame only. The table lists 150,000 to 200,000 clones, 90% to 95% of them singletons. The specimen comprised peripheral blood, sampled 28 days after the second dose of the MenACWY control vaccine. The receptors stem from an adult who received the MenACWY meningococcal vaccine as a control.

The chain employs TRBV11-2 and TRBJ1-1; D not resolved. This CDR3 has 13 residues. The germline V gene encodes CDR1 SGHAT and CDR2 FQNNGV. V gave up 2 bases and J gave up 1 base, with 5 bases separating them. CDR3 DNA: TGTGCCAGCAGCTTAATGACGAACACTGAAGCTTTCTTT. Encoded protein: CASSLMTNTEAFF.

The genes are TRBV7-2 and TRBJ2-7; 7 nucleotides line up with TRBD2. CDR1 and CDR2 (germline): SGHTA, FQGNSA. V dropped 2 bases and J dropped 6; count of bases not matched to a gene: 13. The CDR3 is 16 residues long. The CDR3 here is CASSLHAAGTFAEQYF. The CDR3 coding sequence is TGTGCCAGCAGCTTACACGCAGCGGGGACCTTTGCCGAGCAGTACTTC.